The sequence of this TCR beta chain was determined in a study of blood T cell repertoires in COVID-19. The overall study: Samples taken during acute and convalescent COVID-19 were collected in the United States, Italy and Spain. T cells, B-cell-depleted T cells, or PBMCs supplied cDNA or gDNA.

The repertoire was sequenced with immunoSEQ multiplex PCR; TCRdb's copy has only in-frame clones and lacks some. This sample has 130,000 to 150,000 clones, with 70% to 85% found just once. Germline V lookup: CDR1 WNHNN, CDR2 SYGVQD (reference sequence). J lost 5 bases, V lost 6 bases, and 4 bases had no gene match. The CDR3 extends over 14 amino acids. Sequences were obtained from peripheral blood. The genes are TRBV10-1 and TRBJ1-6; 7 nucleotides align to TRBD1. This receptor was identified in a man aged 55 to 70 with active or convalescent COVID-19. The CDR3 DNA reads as TGCGCCAGCAGGGACACAGGGGATAATTCACCCCTCCACTTT. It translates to CASRDTGDNSPLHF.